The 10 T cell receptor beta chains presented below share a single source sample, sequenced in a study of T cell changes during pregnancy in multiple sclerosis. TCRdb's copy holds only in-frame clones and misses some; the assay was immunoSEQ multiplex PCR. The repertoire consists of roughly 45,000 clones, with roughly 88% occurring once and the leading ten covering roughly 1.5%. The sequencing used peripheral blood, collected in the first trimester of pregnancy. Every receptor here comes from a female donor in good health, enrolled as a control in a pregnancy study.

This sequence joins TRBV19 and TRBJ2-5; TRBD1 might be the D (6 bases). The CDR3 spans 14 residues. Germline V CDR1 and CDR2: LNHDA, SQIVND (reference sequence). The V and J ends lost 5 bases and 1 base respectively, with 11 bases between them. CDR3 region: CASSAGQLQETQYF. The CDR3 DNA sequence: TGTGCCAGTAGTGCCGGACAGCTCCAAGAGACCCAGTACTTC.

This rearrangement joins TRBV30 to TRBJ2-5, with 8 bases lining up with TRBD2. CDR3 length: 16 amino acids. Trimming removed 2 bases from V and 0 bases from J; junction bases left unmatched: 8. CDR1 and CDR2 from the germline V gene are GTSNPN and SVGIG (reference sequence). The CDR3 loop is CAWSPRTSLYQETQYF. CDR3 DNA: TGTGCCTGGAGTCCTAGGACTAGCCTCTACCAAGAGACCCAGTACTTC.

The chain employs TRBV27 and TRBJ2-7, with 8 nucleotides matching TRBD2. With V trimmed by 8 bases and J by 6 bases, 15 bases remained unmatched. This CDR3 comprises 15 residues. Germline lookup yields CDR1 MNHEY and CDR2 SMNVEV (reference sequence). CDR3 in DNA: TGTGCCAGCCGAGTGCTAGGTAGCGGGATCGTCGAGCAGTACTTC. Translation gives CASRVLGSGIVEQYF.

The V call is TRBV18, the J call TRBJ2-5, with D possibly being TRBD1 (6 bases). The CDR3 has 13 residues. CDR1 is KGHSH, CDR2 LQKENI, per germline. With 5 bases removed from V and 2 bases from J, the gap between germline ends came to 9 bases. This CDR3 is CASSFGQQETQYF. In DNA, the CDR3 is TGTGCCAGCTCATTCGGACAGCAAGAGACCCAGTACTTC.

J is TRBJ2-3 and V is TRBV7-9; 8 bases fit TRBD2. J was trimmed by 6 bases and V by 3 bases; bases with no gene match: 5. The germline V gene has CDR1 SEHNR and CDR2 FQNEAQ (reference sequence). This CDR3 has 14 residues. The DNA for the CDR3 is TGTGCCAGCAGCTTCGGACTAGCCGGGGATACGCAGTATTTT. It translates to CASSFGLAGDTQYF. Combining the CDR3 with reference TRBV7-9 and TRBJ2-3 gives the whole variable domain DTGVSQNPRHKITKRGQNVTFRCDPISEHNRLYWYRQTLGQGPEFLTYFQNEAQLEKSRLLSDRFSAERPKGSFSTLEIQRTEQGDSAMYLCASSFGLAGDTQYFGPGTRLTVL.

This sequence joins TRBV27 and TRBJ2-3, with TRBD1 matching over 10 bases. J gave up 5 bases and V 5 bases, and 10 bases lay outside the gene matches. The CDR3 spans 16 residues. CDR1 is MNHEY and CDR2 is SMNVEV in the germline V gene (reference sequence). DNA of the CDR3: TGTGCCAGCAGTGCCTACGGGACAGGGGCTGGAGATACGCAGTATTTT. Protein: CASSAYGTGAGDTQYF.

The chain employs TRBV28 and TRBJ2-7; TRBD2 aligns across 7 bases. V shed 3 bases, J shed 5 bases, and the junction held 7 bases outside the gene matches. This CDR3 has 14 amino acids. Germline V gene lookup returns CDR1 MDHEN and CDR2 SYDVKM. This CDR3 is CASSFGGRVNEQYF. The CDR3 bases are TGTGCCAGCAGTTTCGGCGGGAGAGTAAACGAGCAGTACTTC. The whole variable domain, remainder taken from reference TRBV28 and TRBJ2-7, is DVKVTQSSRYLVKRTGEKVFLECVQDMDHENMFWYRQDPGLGLRLIYFSYDVKMKEKGDIPEGYSVSREKKERFSLILESASTNQTSMYLCASSFGGRVNEQYFGPGTRLTVT.

DNA for the CDR3: TGTGCCAGCGCTAACCCGGGACTAGCGGGAGCAGGAGAGACCCAGTACTTC. It yields the protein CASANPGLAGAGETQYF. The chain employs TRBV2 and TRBJ2-5, with 14 bases identical to TRBD2. CDR3 length equals 17 residues. Germline assignment: CDR1 SNHLY and CDR2 FYNNEI. V was clipped by 8 bases and J by 4 bases; unmatched bases: 12.

CDR3 in amino acids: CASSEGSSNTGELFF. The CDR3 DNA follows: TGTGCCAGCAGTGAAGGTTCTTCCAACACCGGGGAGCTGTTTTTT. The rearrangement joins TRBV2 to TRBJ2-2, with no clear D. This CDR3 has 15 residues. Germline lookup yields CDR1 SNHLY and CDR2 FYNNEI. V was clipped by 1 base and J by 2 bases, with 8 bases between them.

The J gene is TRBJ1-1, the V gene TRBV30; a weak D match, TRBD1 (6 bases). Germline CDR1 and CDR2: GTSNPN and SVGIG (reference sequence). This CDR3 comprises 13 residues. With 1 base removed from V and 11 bases from J, the gap between germline ends came to 17 bases. The CDR3, as DNA: TGTGCCTGGAGTGGGTTGGGGGCTTATGGGGCTTTCTTT. This translates into CAWSGLGAYGAFF.